This TCR beta chain comes out of a study of cytotoxic CD8 clonotypes in ibrutinib-treated CLL. Study observations and caveats: Clonality correlated strongly with circulating CD8+ T cells and exceeded age-matched healthy donors at baseline. Clonality was higher at ibrutinib response and returned toward baseline at progression.

Measured with immunoSEQ multiplex PCR; TCRdb has only the in-frame clones, and not every one. The table records about 45,000 clones, about 70% of them present only once. Germline V gene data show CDR1 as MGHRA and CDR2 as YSYEKL. This CDR3 has 16 amino acids. V lost 1 base, J lost 0 bases, and 5 bases stayed unmatched. This clone has a handful of counts. The antigen is not known. This sequence originates from a human donor with chronic lymphocytic leukemia. The sequenced sample was PBMCs, obtained after 12 months of ibrutinib treatment. The chain uses TRBV4-1 and TRBJ1-1, with 7 nucleotides matching TRBD1. The CDR3 DNA sequence: TGCGCCAGCAGCCAAGCGATCACAGGGGTGAACACTGAAGCTTTCTTT. This sequence encodes CASSQAITGVNTEAFF.